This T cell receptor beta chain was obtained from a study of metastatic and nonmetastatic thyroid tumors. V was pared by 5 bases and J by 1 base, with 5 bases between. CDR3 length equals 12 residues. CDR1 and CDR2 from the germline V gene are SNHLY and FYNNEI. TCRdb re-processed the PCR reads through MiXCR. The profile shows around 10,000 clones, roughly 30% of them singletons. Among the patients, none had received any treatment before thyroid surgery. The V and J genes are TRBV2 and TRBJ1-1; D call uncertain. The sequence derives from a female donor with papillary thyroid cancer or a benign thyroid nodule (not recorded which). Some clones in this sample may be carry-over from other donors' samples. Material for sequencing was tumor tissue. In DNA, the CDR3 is TGTGCCAGCAGTAAACCGAACACTGAAGCTTTCTTT. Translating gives CASSKPNTEAFF.